This T cell receptor beta chain was observed in a study of cytomegalovirus exposure and HLA in healthy donors. Across the whole study: The 90 to 150 validation repertoires used the same platform as the roughly 620 first-cohort repertoires, a later analysis reported. Study results and caveats: While the bulk of TCR sequences proved rare, some public TCRs turned up in many donors. Investigators reported 150 to 200 TCR beta chains as tied to cytomegalovirus.

Notes on this clone: The target antigen is unknown.

The CDR3 spans 15 residues. The ends were cut back, 0 bases at V and 4 bases at J, with 12 bases in the middle. CDR1 and CDR2 (germline): MGHRA, YSYEKL. Here immunoSEQ multiplex PCR was the method, and the copy in TCRdb shows in-frame clones only, minus some. The sample contains hundreds of thousands of clones, less than 85% of which appear only once. This chain joins TRBV4-1 and TRBJ1-1; D gene ambiguous. The sequenced material came from PBMCs. The sequence came from a woman under 30 in good health and CMV-seronegative. In nucleotides, the CDR3 is TGCGCCAGCAGCCAAGAATCAGCGCGGGCCACTGAAGCTTTCTTT. Translation: CASSQESARATEAFF.